The 13 T cell receptor beta chains given below trace back to one sample, sequenced in a study of blood T cell repertoires in COVID-19. Libraries were prepared by immunoSEQ multiplex PCR; TCRdb keeps only in-frame clonotypes and omits some of them. Of about 300,000 clones detected, more than 75% appear once; the ten largest clones hold around 1.7%. The sequenced material came from peripheral blood. The receptors shown here come from a woman between 50 and 59 years old with acute or convalescent COVID-19.

The table lists this clone with a count of one. V gene TRBV19 combines with J gene TRBJ2-7; possible D gene TRBD1, 5 bases. CDR3 length: 14 amino acids. Germline V CDR1 and CDR2: LNHDA, SQIVND (reference sequence). The germline V and J ends were trimmed by 5 bases and 7 bases, with 18 bases remaining between them. The CDR3 region has the DNA TGTGCCAGTAGTCCAAGGACATCCGTCTGGGAGCAGTACTTC. This gives the protein CASSPRTSVWEQYF.

The chain carries TRBV27 and TRBJ1-4, with TRBD1 identical over 9 bases. Germline trimming cut 4 bases from V and 7 bases from J; bases unmatched to any gene: 7. The CDR3 length is 15 residues. CDR1 and CDR2 from the germline V gene are MNHEY and SMNVEV (reference sequence). Written as DNA, the CDR3 is TGTGCCAGCAGTTCCCGGACAGGGGTTCGTGAAAAACTGTTTTTT. Its translation: CASSSRTGVREKLFF.

The chain is built from TRBV10-3 and TRBJ2-4; the D gene is possibly TRBD2 (6 bases). Germline V lookup: CDR1 ENHRY, CDR2 SYGVKD. V was clipped by 4 bases and J by 5 bases, with 21 bases between them. The CDR3 extends over 17 amino acids. CDR3 protein: CAISGGILGEAENIQYF. CDR3 bases: TGTGCCATCAGTGGCGGGATCCTAGGAGAGGCAGAAAACATTCAGTACTTC.

The gene calls are TRBV4-2 and TRBJ2-1; 7 nucleotides agree with TRBD2. The CDR3 length is 13 residues. V lost 3 bases to trimming and J lost 5 bases; unmatched junction nucleotides: 1. CDR1 LGHNA and CDR2 YNFKEQ come from the germline V gene. The CDR3 DNA follows: TGTGCCAGCAGCCACGGGACTAACAATGAGCAGTTCTTC. Encoded protein: CASSHGTNNEQFF.

As regards this clone: The sample carries other DNA sequences with the same CDR3. V usage is TRBV4-3 and J usage is TRBJ1-5; 12 bases align to TRBD1. V lost 2 bases to trimming and J lost 6 bases; unmatched junction nucleotides: 5. This CDR3 contains 16 residues. Germline-derived CDR1 and CDR2 are LGHNA and YSLEER. The CDR3 here is CASSQTGTGGRQPQHF. The CDR3 region has the DNA TGCGCCAGCAGCCAAACCGGGACAGGGGGCCGTCAGCCCCAGCATTTT.

This clone was found a few times. The DNA for the CDR3 is TGTGCCAGCTCACCACGGCGGGAGGGCCCCTACAATGAGCAGTTCTTC. Protein: CASSPRREGPYNEQFF. This chain links TRBV18 with TRBJ2-1, with 9 bases that match TRBD2. This CDR3 region has 16 residues. The J segment lost 2 bases and the V segment lost 1 base, leaving 3 bases of the junction unmatched. The germline V gene encodes CDR1 KGHSH and CDR2 LQKENI.

The table lists this clone with many counts. Written as DNA, the CDR3 is TGTGCCAGCAGTTCACTGCCCCGACTAGCGGGAGGGCGGGGCACAGATACGCAGTATTTT. Translating it yields CASSSLPRLAGGRGTDTQYF. The V call is TRBV28, the J call TRBJ2-3; 14 bases agree with TRBD2. This CDR3 is built from 20 residues. V shed 4 bases and J 1 base; nucleotides not matched to a gene: 13. Looked up from germline, CDR1 is MDHEN and CDR2 is SYDVKM.

V usage is TRBV5-1 and J usage is TRBJ2-1, with 8 bases that match TRBD2. Per germline, CDR1 SGHRS and CDR2 YFSETQ. The CDR3 consists of 16 residues. J was trimmed by 3 bases and V by 3 bases; bases with no gene match: 8. The CDR3: CASSSAGTRGYNEQFF. As DNA, the CDR3 is TGCGCCAGCAGCTCCGCCGGGACTAGGGGCTACAATGAGCAGTTCTTC.

The rearrangement links TRBV7-2 to TRBJ2-1, with D unresolved. Deletions cut 1 base from V and 0 bases from J, with 7 bases between. Germline CDR1 reads SGHTA; CDR2 reads FQGNSA. There are 15 residues in the CDR3. This CDR3 is CASSLDINSYNEQFF. CDR3 bases: TGTGCCAGCAGCTTAGATATTAACTCCTACAATGAGCAGTTCTTC.

The V call is TRBV6-2 or TRBV6-3, the J call TRBJ1-5; D gene uncertain. Germline assignment: CDR1 MNHEY and CDR2 SVGEGT. The CDR3 loop spans 13 amino acids. V was cut by 2 bases and J by 3 bases, with 5 bases left in between. The CDR3 loop is CASSYTDNQPQHF. The CDR3 nucleotides read TGTGCCAGCAGTTACACAGACAATCAGCCCCAGCATTTT.

The V gene is TRBV12-5, the J gene TRBJ2-2; 9 bases align to TRBD2. The J segment lost 2 bases and the V segment lost 0 bases, leaving 13 bases of the junction unmatched. The germline V gene has CDR1 LGHNT and CDR2 FRNRAP. The CDR3 sequence is 20 residues long. CDR3 sequence (DNA): TGTGCTAGTGGTTTGGTTGTCTGGAGCGGGAGGACCCTAAACACCGGGGAGCTGTTTTTT. It yields the protein CASGLVVWSGRTLNTGELFF.

The V gene is TRBV3-1 (or the pseudogene TRBV3-2), the J gene TRBJ2-7, with 7 bases fitting TRBD1. Germline CDR1 LGHDT, CDR2 YNNKEL (reference sequence). The CDR3 has 13 residues. The junction had 4 bases not matched to a gene; V was cut back by 4 bases and J by 4 bases. The CDR3 DNA reads TGTGCCAGCAGCCTCGGACAGGATTACGAGCAGTACTTC. Protein product: CASSLGQDYEQYF.

The rearrangement joins TRBV6-2 or TRBV6-3 to TRBJ1-2, with D maybe TRBD1 (5 bases). This CDR3 is 16 amino acids long. The germline V gene has CDR1 MNHEY and CDR2 SVGEGT. Between the trimmed V and J ends, which lost 5 bases and 3 bases, there was a span of 19 bases. CDR3 sequence (DNA): TGTGCCAGCAGTGCTCACGAGGGCAGGGAGGACTATGGCTACACCTTC. The encoded protein is CASSAHEGREDYGYTF.